Listed here is a single T cell receptor beta chain. In the source study's methods: Estimation of nucleated cell counts was performed using reference gene primer amplification. Using immunoSEQ multiplex PCR, the repertoire was profiled, and TCRdb retains in-frame clones only, with some absent. That table gives V, J and clone size, and the DNA gave D and trimming. This table has about 310,000 clones, roughly 89% appearing once. This record belongs to a study of blood T cell repertoires in COVID-19. Study at large: The analysed material was cDNA or gDNA that came from T cells, B-cell-depleted T cells, or PBMCs.

J gave up 0 bases and V 2 bases, and 3 bases lay outside the gene matches. CDR1 is SGHDN, CDR2 FVKESK, per germline. CDR3 length: 15 amino acids. Material for sequencing was PBMCs or T cells enriched from blood (not recorded which). The V call is TRBV14, the J call TRBJ2-7; 8 bases are shared with TRBD2. This sequence was found in a woman between 18 and 29 years old with acute COVID-19. The CDR3 region has the DNA TGTGCCAGCAGCCAACATAGCGGGATCTCCTACGAGCAGTACTTC. As protein: CASSQHSGISYEQYF.